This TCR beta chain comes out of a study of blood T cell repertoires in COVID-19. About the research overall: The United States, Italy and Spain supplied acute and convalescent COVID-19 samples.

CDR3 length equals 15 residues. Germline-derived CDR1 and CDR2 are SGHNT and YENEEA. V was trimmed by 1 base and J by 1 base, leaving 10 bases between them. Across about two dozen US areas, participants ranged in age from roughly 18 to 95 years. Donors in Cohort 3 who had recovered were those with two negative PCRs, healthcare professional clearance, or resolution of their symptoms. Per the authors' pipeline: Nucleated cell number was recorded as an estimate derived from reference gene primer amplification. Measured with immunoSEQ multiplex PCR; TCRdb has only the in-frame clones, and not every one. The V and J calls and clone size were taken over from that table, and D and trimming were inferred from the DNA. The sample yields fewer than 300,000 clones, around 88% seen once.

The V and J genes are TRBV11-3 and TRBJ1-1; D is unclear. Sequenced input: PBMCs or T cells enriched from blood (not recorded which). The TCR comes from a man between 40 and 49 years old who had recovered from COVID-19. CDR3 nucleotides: TGTGCCAGCAGCTTAGCCTCCCACACGAACACTGAAGCTTTCTTT. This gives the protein CASSLASHTNTEAFF.